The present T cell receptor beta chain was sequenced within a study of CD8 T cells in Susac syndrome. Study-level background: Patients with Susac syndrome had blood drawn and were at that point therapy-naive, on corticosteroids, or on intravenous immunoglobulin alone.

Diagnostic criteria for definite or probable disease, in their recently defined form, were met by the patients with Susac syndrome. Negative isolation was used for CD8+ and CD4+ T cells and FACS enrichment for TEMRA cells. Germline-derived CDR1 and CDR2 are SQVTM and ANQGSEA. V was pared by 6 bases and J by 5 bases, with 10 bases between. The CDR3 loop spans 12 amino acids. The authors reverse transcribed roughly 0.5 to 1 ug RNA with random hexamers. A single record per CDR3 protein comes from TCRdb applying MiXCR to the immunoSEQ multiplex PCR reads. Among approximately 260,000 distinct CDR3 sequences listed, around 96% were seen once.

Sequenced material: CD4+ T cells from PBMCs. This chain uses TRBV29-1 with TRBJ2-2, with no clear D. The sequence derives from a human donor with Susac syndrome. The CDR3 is CSVGKGTGELFF. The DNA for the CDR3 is TGCAGCGTGGGGAAGGGAACCGGGGAGCTGTTTTTT.